This TCR beta chain was observed in a study of blood T cells in healthy people across ages. This clonotype has a single count. The CDR3 is made up of 13 amino acids. Germline V CDR1 and CDR2: MNHEY, SMNVEV (reference sequence). Primers used in a second PCR of roughly 6 to 11 cycles were a sample-barcoded 5' primer and a J-beta primer mix. Each CDR3 protein gets one entry after TCRdb re-called the 5' RACE reads with MiXCR. The table records 700,000 to 850,000 distinct CDR3 sequences, about 34% of them present only once. This receptor was identified in a man in his late teens or twenties in good health. J is TRBJ2-1 and V is TRBV27, with D unclear. The J call may be incorrect, as the DNA end agrees better with TRBJ2-7. The source material was blood. DNA for the CDR3: TGTGCCAGCAGTTTTAGACTTTTAAATGAGCAGTACTTC. Amino acid sequence: CASSFRLLNEQYF.